This T cell receptor (beta chain) was sequenced in a study of cytomegalovirus exposure and HLA in healthy donors. The CDR3 is made up of 11 amino acids. The V gene's germline CDR1 is SQVTM and CDR2 ANQGSEA. Donors consisted of healthy bone marrow donors. The table lists this clone with a count of one. Researchers ran the PCR with 60 Vbeta and 13 Jbeta primers. The protocol was immunoSEQ multiplex PCR, while the TCRdb copy is restricted to in-frame clones and leaves out a portion. The repertoire holds approximately 300,000 clones, with around 80% as singletons. The V and J genes are TRBV29-1 and TRBJ1-2; no reliable D call. Sample: PBMCs. This receptor was obtained from a girl aged 2-9 years in good health and CMV-seronegative. Written as DNA, the CDR3 is TGCACCACCCGGGGTGGCTATGGCTACACCTTC. Protein sequence: CTTRGGYGYTF.